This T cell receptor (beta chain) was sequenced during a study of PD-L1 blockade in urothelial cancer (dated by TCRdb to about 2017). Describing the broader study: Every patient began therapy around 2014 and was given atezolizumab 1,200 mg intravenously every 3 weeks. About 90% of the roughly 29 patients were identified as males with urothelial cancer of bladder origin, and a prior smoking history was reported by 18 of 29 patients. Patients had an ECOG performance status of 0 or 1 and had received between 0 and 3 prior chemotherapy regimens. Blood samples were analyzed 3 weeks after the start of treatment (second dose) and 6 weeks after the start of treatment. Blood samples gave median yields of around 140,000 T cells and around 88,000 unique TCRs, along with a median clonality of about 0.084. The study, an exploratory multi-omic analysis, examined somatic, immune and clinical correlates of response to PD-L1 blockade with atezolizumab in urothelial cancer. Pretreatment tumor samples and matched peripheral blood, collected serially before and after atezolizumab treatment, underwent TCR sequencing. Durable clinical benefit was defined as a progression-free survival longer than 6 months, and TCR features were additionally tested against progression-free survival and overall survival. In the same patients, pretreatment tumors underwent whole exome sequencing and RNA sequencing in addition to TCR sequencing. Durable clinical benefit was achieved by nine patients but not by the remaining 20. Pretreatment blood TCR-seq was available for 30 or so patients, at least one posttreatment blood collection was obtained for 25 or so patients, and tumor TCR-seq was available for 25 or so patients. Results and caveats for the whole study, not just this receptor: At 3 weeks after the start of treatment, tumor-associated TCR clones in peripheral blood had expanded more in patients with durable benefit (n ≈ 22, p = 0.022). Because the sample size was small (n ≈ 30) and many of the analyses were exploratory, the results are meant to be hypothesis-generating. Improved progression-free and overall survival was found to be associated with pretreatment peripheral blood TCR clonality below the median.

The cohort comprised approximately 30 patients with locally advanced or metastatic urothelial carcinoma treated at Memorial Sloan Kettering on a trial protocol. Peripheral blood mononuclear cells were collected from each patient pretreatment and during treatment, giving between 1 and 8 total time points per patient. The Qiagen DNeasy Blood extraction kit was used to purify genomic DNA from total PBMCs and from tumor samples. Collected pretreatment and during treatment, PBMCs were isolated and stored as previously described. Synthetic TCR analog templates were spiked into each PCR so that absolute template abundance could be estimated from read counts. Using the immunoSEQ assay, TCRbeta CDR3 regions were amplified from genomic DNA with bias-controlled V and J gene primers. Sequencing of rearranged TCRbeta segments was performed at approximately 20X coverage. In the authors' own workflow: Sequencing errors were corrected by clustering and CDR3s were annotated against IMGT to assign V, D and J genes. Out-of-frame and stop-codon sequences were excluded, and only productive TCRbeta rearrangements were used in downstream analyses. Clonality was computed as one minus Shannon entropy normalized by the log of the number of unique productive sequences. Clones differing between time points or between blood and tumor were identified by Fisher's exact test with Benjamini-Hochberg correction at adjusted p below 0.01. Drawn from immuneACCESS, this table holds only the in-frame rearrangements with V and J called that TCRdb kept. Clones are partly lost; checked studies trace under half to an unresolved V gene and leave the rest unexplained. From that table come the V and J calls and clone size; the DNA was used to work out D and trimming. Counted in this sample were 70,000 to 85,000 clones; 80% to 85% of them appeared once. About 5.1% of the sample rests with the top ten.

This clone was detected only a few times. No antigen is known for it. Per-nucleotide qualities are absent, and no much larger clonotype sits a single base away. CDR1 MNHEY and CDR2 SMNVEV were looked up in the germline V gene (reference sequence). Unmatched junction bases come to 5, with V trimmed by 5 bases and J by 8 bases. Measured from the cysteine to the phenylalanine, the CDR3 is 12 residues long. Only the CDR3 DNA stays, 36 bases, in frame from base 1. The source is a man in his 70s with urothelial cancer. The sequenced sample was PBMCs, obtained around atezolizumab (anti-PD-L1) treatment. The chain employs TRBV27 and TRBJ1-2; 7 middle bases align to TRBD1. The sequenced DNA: TGTGCCAGCAGTCGACAGGGAGACGGCTACACCTTC. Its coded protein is CASSRQGDGYTF.